The source of this T cell receptor beta chain is a study of siplizumab effects on memory and regulatory T cells. Study observations and caveats: The alloreactive clones that mapped to unstimulated subsets made up only a minor fraction. Proliferating Tregs in siplizumab cultures were never verified as suppressive.

The V segment lost 6 bases and the J segment 6 bases; nucleotides outside the gene matches: 4. The CDR3 spans 13 residues. CDR1 SNHLY and CDR2 FYNNEI come from the germline V gene. The method was immunoSEQ multiplex PCR; TCRdb's version includes in-frame clones alone and lacks a portion of them. Here the sample spans approximately 110,000 clones, 92% being singletons. Of note for this clone: No antigen is known for it.

Sequences were obtained from Tregs sorted from blood. This TCR was recovered from a human donor in good health. This chain links TRBV2 with TRBJ1-5, with TRBD1 identical over 8 bases. CDR3 in DNA: TGTGCCAGCAGGGACAGGGAGGGTCAGCCCCAGCATTTT. Protein sequence: CASRDREGQPQHF.